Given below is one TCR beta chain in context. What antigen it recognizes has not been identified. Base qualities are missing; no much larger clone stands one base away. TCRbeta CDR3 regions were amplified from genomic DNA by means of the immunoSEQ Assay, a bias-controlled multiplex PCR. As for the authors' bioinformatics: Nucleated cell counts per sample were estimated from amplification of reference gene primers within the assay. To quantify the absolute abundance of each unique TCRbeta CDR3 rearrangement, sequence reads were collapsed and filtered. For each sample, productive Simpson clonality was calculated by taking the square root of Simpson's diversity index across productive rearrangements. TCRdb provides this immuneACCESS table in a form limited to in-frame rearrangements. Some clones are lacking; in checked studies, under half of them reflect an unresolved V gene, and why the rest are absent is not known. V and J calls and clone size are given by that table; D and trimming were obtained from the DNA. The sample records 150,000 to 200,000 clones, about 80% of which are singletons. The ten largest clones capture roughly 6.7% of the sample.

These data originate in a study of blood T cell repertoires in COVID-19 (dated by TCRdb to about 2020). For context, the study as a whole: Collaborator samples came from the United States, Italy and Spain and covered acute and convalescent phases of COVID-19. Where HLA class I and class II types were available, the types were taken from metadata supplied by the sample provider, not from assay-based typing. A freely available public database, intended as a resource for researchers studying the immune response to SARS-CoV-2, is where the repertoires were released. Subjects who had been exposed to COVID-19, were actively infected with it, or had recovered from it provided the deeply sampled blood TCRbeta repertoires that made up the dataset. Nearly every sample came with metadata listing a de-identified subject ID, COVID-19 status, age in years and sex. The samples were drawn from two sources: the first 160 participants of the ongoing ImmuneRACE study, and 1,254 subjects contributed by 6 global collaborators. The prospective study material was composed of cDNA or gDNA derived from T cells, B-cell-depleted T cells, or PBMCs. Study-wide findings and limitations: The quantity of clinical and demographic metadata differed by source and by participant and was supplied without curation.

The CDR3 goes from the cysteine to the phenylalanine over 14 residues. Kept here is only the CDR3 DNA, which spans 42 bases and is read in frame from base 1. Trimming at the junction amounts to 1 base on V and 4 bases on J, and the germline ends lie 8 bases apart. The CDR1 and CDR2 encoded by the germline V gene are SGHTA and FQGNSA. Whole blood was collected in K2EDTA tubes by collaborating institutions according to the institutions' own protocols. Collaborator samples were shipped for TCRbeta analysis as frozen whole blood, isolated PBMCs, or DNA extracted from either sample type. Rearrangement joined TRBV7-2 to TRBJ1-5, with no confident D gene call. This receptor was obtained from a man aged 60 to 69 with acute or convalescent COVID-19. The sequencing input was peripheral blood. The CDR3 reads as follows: CASSLEQLNQPQHF. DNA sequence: TGTGCCAGCAGCTTAGAACAGCTTAATCAGCCCCAGCATTTT.